Given below is one TCR beta chain in context. The data were obtained in a study of blood T cell repertoires in COVID-19. Generated by immunoSEQ multiplex PCR, the TCRdb table keeps only in-frame clones and is missing some. Of 200,000 to 250,000 clones listed, 83% are singletons. The CDR3 has 17 amino acids. Trimming took 0 bases from V and 3 from J; bases not matched to a gene: 5. The V gene's germline CDR1 is SGHTA and CDR2 FQGTGA. This receptor was obtained from a woman in her fifties or sixties who had been exposed to COVID-19. The sequenced sample was PBMCs or T cells enriched from blood (not recorded which). The V and J genes are TRBV7-3 and TRBJ2-5, with 12 positions matching TRBD2. The CDR3 spells CASSLTAPSGGEETQYF. CDR3 in DNA: TGTGCCAGCAGCTTAACGGCCCCTAGCGGGGGGGAAGAGACCCAGTACTTC.